This passage covers 4 T cell receptor beta chains from one sample sequenced in a study of T-cell memory formation after mild COVID-19. TCRdb re-analysed the 5' RACE reads in MiXCR, keeping a single row per CDR3 protein. The sample lists under 300,000 distinct CDR3 sequences, 8.5% to 9.5% occurring once. Source material: PBMCs or a T cell subset sorted from them (not recorded which). The receptor set was obtained from a man aged 18 to 30 who had mild COVID-19 (a few samples of this study predate the infection). Cell type and time point are not known.

A few counts support this clonotype. The gene calls are TRBV3-1 and TRBJ2-1; no reliable D call. Germline V gene lookup returns CDR1 LGHDT and CDR2 YNNKEL (reference sequence). The CDR3 length is 16 residues. V lost 8 bases to trimming and J lost 0 bases, with 17 bases between them. The CDR3 protein is CASGVGRDSSYNEQFF. The CDR3 DNA follows: TGTGCCAGCGGAGTAGGGCGAGATAGCTCCTACAATGAGCAGTTCTTC.

This clonotype was observed a handful of times. The chain uses TRBV5-4 and TRBJ1-6; 8 nucleotides match TRBD1. Trimming removed 4 bases from V and 10 bases from J; junction bases left unmatched: 10. Germline V lookup: CDR1 SGHNT, CDR2 YYREEE (reference sequence). The length of the CDR3 is 15 residues. The CDR3 protein is CASSLTGALLSPLHF. The CDR3 coding sequence is TGTGCCAGCAGCCTGACAGGGGCTCTTCTGTCACCCCTCCACTTT.

This chain links TRBV12-3 or TRBV12-4 with TRBJ2-1; D possibly corresponds to TRBD2 (5 bases). V shed 4 bases and J shed 4 bases, with 14 bases lying between them. This CDR3 contains 15 residues. CDR3 in DNA: TGTGCCAGCAGTTCTCAGAGCGGAGATTACAATGAGCAGTTCTTC. It encodes CASSSQSGDYNEQFF.

The genes are TRBV11-2 and TRBJ2-5, with 10 bases matching TRBD1. Germline V gene data show CDR1 as SGHAT and CDR2 as FQNNGV. CDR3 length equals 16 residues. J lost 4 bases, V lost 5 bases, and 10 bases had no gene match. The CDR3 loop is CASSARTGGPPETQYF. The CDR3 coding sequence is TGTGCCAGCAGCGCAAGGACAGGGGGTCCCCCAGAGACCCAGTACTTC.